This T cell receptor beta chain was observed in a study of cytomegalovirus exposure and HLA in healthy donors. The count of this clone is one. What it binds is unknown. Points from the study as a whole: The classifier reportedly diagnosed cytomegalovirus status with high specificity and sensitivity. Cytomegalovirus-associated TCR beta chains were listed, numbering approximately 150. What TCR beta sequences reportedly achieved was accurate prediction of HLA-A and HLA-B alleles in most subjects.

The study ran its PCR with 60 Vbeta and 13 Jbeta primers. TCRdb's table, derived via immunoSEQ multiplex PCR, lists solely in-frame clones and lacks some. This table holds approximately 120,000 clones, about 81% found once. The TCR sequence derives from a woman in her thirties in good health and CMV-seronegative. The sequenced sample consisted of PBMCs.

The CDR3 protein is CASSLEGGSGGPSYNEQFF. The CDR3 nucleotides read TGCGCCAGCAGCTTGGAGGGGGGTAGCGGGGGCCCCTCCTACAATGAGCAGTTCTTC. The chain carries TRBV5-1 and TRBJ2-1, with 9 bases aligning to TRBD2. The CDR3 has 19 amino acids. V shed 0 bases, J shed 0 bases, and the junction held 10 bases outside the gene matches. CDR1 is SGHRS, CDR2 YFSETQ, per germline.